Presented here are 21 T cell receptor beta chains from one specimen sequenced in a study of Graves' ophthalmopathy and Graves' hyperthyroidism. Amplified TCR beta CDR3 regions were obtained using RNA transcripts as template. Second-round multiplex PCR followed a first-round RT-PCR using HTBI primers. One entry per CDR3 protein, called by TCRdb with MiXCR from the multiplex PCR reads. Of approximately 150,000 distinct CDR3 sequences listed, approximately 40% are singletons. Sequencing was done on a sample of peripheral blood. The receptor set was obtained from a man aged 25-45 years with Graves' ophthalmopathy.

This clonotype was seen many times. This rearrangement joins TRBV12-3 or TRBV12-4 to TRBJ2-7; 7 bases agree with TRBD1. The V segment lost 1 base and the J segment 7 bases; nucleotides outside the gene matches: 4. The CDR3 loop spans 13 amino acids. Written as DNA, the CDR3 is TGTGCCAGCAGTTTAGGGGACAGTCAGGAGCAGTACTTC. This sequence encodes CASSLGDSQEQYF.

The genes are TRBV6-4 and TRBJ2-7, with 13 bases lining up with TRBD2. This CDR3 is built from 17 residues. The germline gives CDR1 MRHNA, CDR2 SNTAGT. V lost 4 bases and J lost 1; bases outside the gene matches: 7. The CDR3 here is CASSARTSGRGSYEQYF. The CDR3 region has the DNA TGTGCCAGCAGTGCTCGGACTAGCGGGAGAGGGTCCTACGAGCAGTACTTC.

This clonotype was observed many times. The CDR3 coding sequence is TGTGCCAGCAGCTTAGTACGGTGGGACAGGGGAACTGAAGCTTTCTTT. Translating it yields CASSLVRWDRGTEAFF. The chain couples TRBV7-8 to TRBJ1-1; 10 bases align to TRBD1. Trimming removed 1 base from V and 5 bases from J; junction bases left unmatched: 7. This CDR3 is 16 amino acids long. Germline CDR1 is SGHVS and CDR2 is FQNEAQ.

This clonotype occurred once. The rearrangement uses TRBV29-1 and TRBJ1-1; D perhaps matches TRBD1 (5 bases). V was pared by 7 bases and J by 4 bases, with 13 bases between. CDR1 is SQVTM, CDR2 ANQGSEA, per germline. The CDR3 consists of 12 residues. The DNA of the CDR3 is TGCAGCGACCAGGGCGGAAGCACTGAAGCTTTCTTT. Its protein product is CSDQGGSTEAFF.

The chain carries TRBV6-1 and TRBJ1-1, with D perhaps TRBD1 (5 bases). Germline-derived CDR1 and CDR2 are MNHNS and SASEGT. The CDR3 extends over 13 amino acids. V lost 10 bases and J lost 1, with 13 bases in between. The CDR3 region is CATPGRKNTEAFF. Here the CDR3 DNA reads TGTGCCACCCCGGGACGGAAGAACACTGAAGCTTTCTTT.

This clonotype occurred many times. The rearrangement uses TRBV19 and TRBJ1-5; 10 bases align to TRBD1. The J segment lost 3 bases and the V segment lost 6 bases, leaving 11 bases of the junction unmatched. The CDR3 is made up of 17 amino acids. The germline V gene has CDR1 LNHDA and CDR2 SQIVND (reference sequence). The CDR3 loop reads CASRTRPGTGDNQPQHF. CDR3 DNA sequence: TGTGCCAGTAGGACTCGCCCCGGGACAGGGGACAATCAGCCCCAGCATTTT.

This clonotype was seen many times. The chain is built from TRBV9 and TRBJ1-2; no reliable D call. This CDR3 spans 15 amino acids. V lost 1 base, J lost 4 bases, and 14 bases lay in between. Germline V gives CDR1 SGDLS, CDR2 YYNGEE. CDR3 loop: CASSVKRAPLYGYTF. The CDR3, as DNA: TGTGCCAGCAGCGTAAAAAGGGCCCCACTCTATGGCTACACCTTC.

This clonotype was observed at least ten times. The CDR3 sequence is CATSAARDSVRNQPQHF. CDR3 DNA sequence: TGTGCCACCAGTGCTGCCCGGGACAGCGTACGAAATCAGCCCCAGCATTTT. The chain couples TRBV24-1 to TRBJ1-5; 7 bases align to TRBD1. The V gene's germline CDR1 is KGHDR and CDR2 SFDVKD. V lost 5 bases, J lost 4 bases, and 13 bases stayed unmatched. The CDR3 spans 17 residues.

This clonotype was observed once. The rearrangement links TRBV24-1 to TRBJ1-5; 8 positions agree with TRBD1. J was trimmed by 5 bases and V by 5 bases; bases with no gene match: 1. CDR3 length: 13 residues. Germline CDR1 is KGHDR and CDR2 is SFDVKD. The CDR3 nucleotides read TGTGCCACCAGTGTGACAGGGGATCAGCCCCAGCATTTT. Its protein product is CATSVTGDQPQHF.

At least ten counts were recorded for this clonotype. The chain carries TRBV19 and TRBJ2-2, with D perhaps being TRBD1 or TRBD2 (5 bases each). The CDR3 loop spans 13 amino acids. Trimming removed 3 bases from V and 8 bases from J, with 10 bases in between. The V gene's germline CDR1 is LNHDA and CDR2 SQIVND (reference sequence). In nucleotides, the CDR3 is TGTGCCAGTAGTATCCGGGGCTCGGGGGAGCTGTTTTTT. It specifies CASSIRGSGELFF.

This clonotype was seen more than once but under ten times. This rearrangement joins TRBV15 to TRBJ1-2, with 7 bases identical to TRBD1. Trimming removed 3 bases from V and 7 bases from J; junction bases left unmatched: 5. The CDR3 covers 13 residues. CDR1 LNHNV and CDR2 YYDKDF come from the germline V gene (reference sequence). Here the CDR3 DNA reads TGTGCCACCAGCAGCAGGGGGATAAGTGGCTACACCTTC. Translation gives CATSSRGISGYTF.

At least ten counts were recorded for this clonotype. J is TRBJ1-2 and V is TRBV19, with 8 bases that match TRBD1. The V segment lost 5 bases and the J segment 2 bases; nucleotides outside the gene matches: 7. The CDR3 extends over 15 amino acids. Looked up from germline, CDR1 is LNHDA and CDR2 is SQIVND (reference sequence). In nucleotides, the CDR3 is TGTGCCAGTAGTGCCCTGGGACAGGTCAACTATGGCTACACCTTC. It translates to CASSALGQVNYGYTF.

This clonotype was picked up many times. The junction departs from germline at one end; a sequencing error may be responsible. The V gene is TRBV4-1, the J gene TRBJ2-7; 13 bases match TRBD2. Germline loops: CDR1 MGHRA, CDR2 YSYEKL. The CDR3 has 15 amino acids. CDR3 residues: CASTQLAGGSYEQYF. As DNA, the CDR3 is TGCGCCAGCACCCAACTAGCGGGAGGGTCCTACGAGCAGTACTTC.

In its sample, this clonotype was seen many times. The gene calls are TRBV7-2 and TRBJ1-1; TRBD1 matches 9 bases. The J segment lost 5 bases and the V segment lost 5 bases, leaving 9 bases of the junction unmatched. This CDR3 has 15 amino acids. Looked up from germline, CDR1 is SGHTA and CDR2 is FQGNSA. The CDR3 region is CASSATGGSGTEAFF. The CDR3, as DNA: TGTGCCAGCAGCGCGACAGGGGGGAGTGGGACTGAAGCTTTCTTT.

This clonotype was recorded many times. The chain couples TRBV24-1 to TRBJ1-2; D remains ambiguous. Trimming removed 5 bases at V and 2 bases at J, with 5 bases between. The length of the CDR3 is 12 residues. Germline CDR1 reads KGHDR; CDR2 reads SFDVKD. The CDR3 DNA sequence: TGTGCCACCAGTGGGGGAAACTATGGCTACACCTTC. As protein: CATSGGNYGYTF.

The rearrangement uses TRBV28 and TRBJ1-5, with D possibly matching TRBD1 (6 bases). Trimming left V 6 bases short and J 6 bases short, with 12 bases between. Looked up from germline, CDR1 is MDHEN and CDR2 is SYDVKM. The CDR3 sequence is 13 residues long. The CDR3: CASSPATGQPQHF. Written as DNA, the CDR3 is TGTGCCAGCAGCCCCGCGACAGGTCAGCCCCAGCATTTT.

The chain joins TRBV28 to TRBJ1-2; tentatively, D is TRBD1 (6 bases). The CDR3 loop spans 13 amino acids. Trimming shortened V by 6 bases and J by 6 bases, and 14 bases separated the two germline ends. Per germline, CDR1 MDHEN and CDR2 SYDVKM. CDR3 loop: CASSPEGGNGYTF. CDR3 sequence (DNA): TGTGCCAGCAGCCCCGAAGGGGGGAATGGCTACACCTTC.

Notes on this clonotype: A read error may account for a junction end that differs from germline. The J gene is TRBJ2-7, the V gene TRBV28, with D possibly matching TRBD1 (5 bases). Germline CDR1 and CDR2: MDHEN and SYDVKM. The CDR3 is 13 amino acids. CDR3 DNA: TGTGCCAGCAGTTCTTCTCAGGGCTACCAGCAGTACTTC. It is translated as CASSSSQGYQQYF.

The rearrangement uses TRBV11-1 and TRBJ1-2; D is perhaps TRBD1 (5 bases). The CDR3 covers 17 residues. CDR1 SGHAT and CDR2 FQDESV come from the germline V gene (reference sequence). The V end lost 5 bases, the J end lost 4 bases, and 23 bases lay between the germline ends. The CDR3 is CASSRGPGGALTYGYTF. For the CDR3, the DNA is TGTGCCAGCAGCCGTGGACCAGGAGGGGCGCTCACCTATGGCTACACCTTC.

This clonotype was recorded many times. The chain uses TRBV6-2 or TRBV6-3 and TRBJ2-7; D ambiguous. The CDR3 length is 11 residues. V dropped 5 bases and J dropped 3 bases, with 5 bases sitting between them. CDR1 and CDR2 from the germline V gene are MNHEY and SVGEGT. CDR3 bases: TGTGCCAGCAGTAACCTCTACGAGCAGTACTTC. The encoded protein is CASSNLYEQYF.

This clonotype was found many times. The chain links TRBV30 to TRBJ1-1; D uncertain. CDR3 length: 14 residues. Trimming shortened V by 1 base and J by 0 bases, and 9 bases separated the two germline ends. Germline V gives CDR1 GTSNPN, CDR2 SVGIG (reference sequence). The CDR3 is CAWSGSGMNTEAFF. CDR3 nucleotides: TGTGCCTGGAGTGGATCGGGTATGAACACTGAAGCTTTCTTT.